This TCR beta chain was captured by sequencing in a study of blood T cell repertoires in COVID-19. This clone occurred once. The method was immunoSEQ multiplex PCR; TCRdb's version includes in-frame clones alone and lacks a portion of them. Of roughly 150,000 clones in the sample, approximately 87% were seen once. V was pared by 0 bases and J by 5 bases, with 7 bases of the junction left unmatched. The CDR3 is made up of 15 amino acids. Germline V gene data show CDR1 as LGHDT and CDR2 as YNNKEL (reference sequence). The study recruited people aged about 18 to 90 years across roughly 25 US areas. Participants were placed into cohorts based on the clinical history they reported.

The chain carries TRBV3-1 (or the pseudogene TRBV3-2) and TRBJ2-7; 7 bases agree with TRBD2. The TCR originated in a middle-aged man in a cohort exposed to, infected with or recovered from COVID-19 (not recorded which). The sample comprised PBMCs or T cells enriched from blood (not recorded which). CDR3 DNA: TGTGCCAGCAGCCAAGATTGGGGGAGGGCCAACGAGCAGTACTTC. Translation: CASSQDWGRANEQYF.